The source of this T cell receptor (beta chain) is a study of blood T cell repertoires in COVID-19. Study-level background: The United States, Italy and Spain provided the acute and convalescent COVID-19 samples. PBMCs, B-cell-depleted T cells, or T cells provided the cDNA or gDNA that made up the material.

Self-reported history from a screening survey and questionnaire set each donor's cohort. The assay was immunoSEQ multiplex PCR, and TCRdb's table has in-frame clones only and misses some. Of 200,000 to 250,000 clones listed, 88% are singletons. After removal of 3 bases from V and 7 bases from J, the junction contained 6 bases not matched to a gene. This CDR3 spans 14 amino acids. CDR1 is SQVTM and CDR2 is ANQGSEA in the germline V gene. The V call is TRBV29-1, the J call TRBJ1-2, with 12 bases that match TRBD1. The sample was PBMCs or T cells enriched from blood (not recorded which). The receptor's source is a woman in her twenties or thirties who had recovered from COVID-19. The CDR3 bases are TGCAGCGTTGAGGCGGGACAGGGGGCCCGTGGCTACACCTTC. Its protein is CSVEAGQGARGYTF.